This TCR beta chain originates from a study of blood T cell repertoires in COVID-19. Across the whole study: Samples came from the United States, Italy and Spain, spanning acute and convalescent COVID-19. Sample material is recorded as cDNA or gDNA derived from T cells, B-cell-depleted T cells, or PBMCs.

This clone showed up just once. Under the authors' procedure: Estimates of nucleated cell counts were drawn from the amplification of reference gene primers. Some clones are missing from TCRdb's copy, which holds only in-frame ones; the method was immunoSEQ multiplex PCR. From that table come the V and J calls and clone size; the DNA was used to work out D and trimming. The profile shows around 63,000 clones, 81% of them singletons. This CDR3 has 13 amino acids. Between the trimmed V and J ends, which lost 5 bases and 3 bases, there was a span of 9 bases. Germline V CDR1 and CDR2: SNHLY, FYNNEI. This receptor was taken from a woman of 80 years or more with active or convalescent COVID-19. Sample: peripheral blood. The V gene is TRBV2, the J gene TRBJ2-3; D may be TRBD1 (5 bases). CDR3: CASSTGITDTQYF. CDR3 DNA: TGTGCCAGCAGTACAGGCATTACAGATACGCAGTATTTT.